Each of the 30 T cell receptor beta chains below was sequenced from the same sample in a study of T cell repertoires in cytomegalovirus infection. Their antigen targets remain unknown. TCRdb recomputed calls from the reads with MiXCR, one row per CDR3 protein. The table lists approximately 340,000 distinct CDR3 sequences, under 35% of them singletons. Source: cultured PBMCs, taken from culture after CMV antigen stimulation. All receptors derive from a human donor in good health (CMV status not recorded). Some clones in this sample may be carry-over from other donors' samples.

The chain links TRBV4-1 to TRBJ1-5; 8 positions agree with TRBD1. From germline, CDR1 is MGHRA and CDR2 YSYEKL. Losses at the gene ends were 5 bases for V and 3 bases for J; bases not matched to a gene: 6. CDR3 length: 15 residues. CDR3 bases: TGCGCCAGCAGCATCCGACAGGGGCTCAATCAGCCCCAGCATTTT. Protein: CASSIRQGLNQPQHF.

In this sample, this clonotype turned up a few times. J is TRBJ2-5 and V is TRBV28, with 8 bases lining up with TRBD1. The CDR3 extends over 16 amino acids. The junction had 13 bases not matched to a gene; V was cut back by 5 bases and J by 5 bases. Germline V gene sequence: CDR1 MDHEN, CDR2 SYDVKM. CDR3 amino acids: CASSTSQGAPRETQYF. As DNA, the CDR3 is TGTGCCAGCAGTACCAGCCAGGGGGCGCCTCGGGAGACCCAGTACTTC.

The chain links TRBV18 to TRBJ2-7, with D possibly TRBD2 on 5 matching bases. Trimming cost V 4 bases and J 0 bases, with 16 bases left between them. From germline, CDR1 is KGHSH and CDR2 LQKENI. The CDR3 covers 16 residues. The CDR3 region is CASSLGSGMGSYEQYF. As DNA, the CDR3 is TGTGCCAGCTCACTCGGGTCGGGGATGGGCTCCTACGAGCAGTACTTC.

The rearrangement joins TRBV27 to TRBJ1-2; D may be TRBD1 (6 bases). This CDR3 contains 14 residues. In germline, CDR1 is MNHEY, CDR2 SMNVEV (reference sequence). V was shortened by 3 bases and J by 4 bases, with 12 bases between the two germline ends. The CDR3 nucleotides read TGTGCCAGCAGTTTTACAGGGACATTCTATGGCTACACCTTC. This translates into CASSFTGTFYGYTF.

This clonotype has ten or more counts. This CDR3 is CASSIPHPGRQNTEAFF. CDR3 DNA: TGTGCCAGTAGTATCCCCCACCCCGGACGGCAGAACACTGAAGCTTTCTTT. This chain links TRBV19 with TRBJ1-1; no reliable D call. V was pared by 3 bases and J by 1 base, with 18 bases between. Germline CDR1 is LNHDA and CDR2 is SQIVND (reference sequence). The CDR3 has 17 residues.

The chain couples TRBV20-1 to TRBJ2-7; 9 nucleotides align to TRBD2. V lost 2 bases and J lost 4; bases outside the gene matches: 12. Germline CDR1 is DFQATT and CDR2 is SNEGSKA (reference sequence). The CDR3 sequence is 16 residues long. The CDR3 sequence is CSARWREGILGYEQYF. CDR3 in DNA: TGCAGTGCTAGATGGCGGGAGGGCATACTAGGTTACGAGCAGTACTTC.

This sequence joins TRBV19 and TRBJ2-5; 7 bases are shared with TRBD1. J lost 4 bases, V lost 3 bases, and 2 bases had no gene match. The CDR3 has 13 amino acids. Germline lookup yields CDR1 LNHDA and CDR2 SQIVND (reference sequence). As DNA, the CDR3 is TGTGCCAGTAGTATTAGGGGGCGAGAGACCCAGTACTTC. Residues: CASSIRGRETQYF.

The chain links TRBV20-1 to TRBJ2-3; 9 nucleotides line up with TRBD1. CDR1 DFQATT and CDR2 SNEGSKA come from the germline V gene (reference sequence). This CDR3 is built from 16 residues. The V segment lost 8 bases and the J segment 3 bases; nucleotides outside the gene matches: 15. In DNA form, the CDR3 reads TGCAGTCCTTTCGCAACAGGGGGCGCGGGTACAGATACGCAGTATTTT. Protein sequence: CSPFATGGAGTDTQYF.

This clonotype showed up just once. The rearrangement links TRBV6-5 to TRBJ2-5; D may correspond to TRBD1 or TRBD2 (7 bases each). V lost 6 bases and J 4 bases, leaving 12 bases between the germline ends. The CDR3 sequence is 13 residues long. CDR1 MNHEY and CDR2 SVGAGI come from the germline V gene. The CDR3 DNA is TGTGCCAGCAGACTCAGGGGGGGAGAGACCCAGTACTTC. Protein product: CASRLRGGETQYF.

A few counts support this clonotype. The V call is TRBV7-3, the J call TRBJ1-1, with D tentatively TRBD1 (5 bases). The CDR3 has 13 amino acids. Germline V lookup: CDR1 SGHTA, CDR2 FQGTGA. The ends were cut back, 5 bases at V and 10 bases at J, with 17 bases in the middle. CDR3 bases: TGTGCCAGCAGCCAATCGGTGACAGTGGGAGCTTTCTTT. Amino acids: CASSQSVTVGAFF. Combining the CDR3 with reference TRBV7-3 and TRBJ1-1 gives the whole variable domain GAGVSQTPSNKVTEKGKYVELRCDPISGHTALYWYRQSLGQGPEFLIYFQGTGAADDSGLPNDRFFAVRPEGSVSTLKIQRTERGDSAVYLCASSQSVTVGAFFGQGTRLTVV.

This clonotype has just a few counts. The J gene is TRBJ2-1, the V gene TRBV2, with 13 nucleotides matching TRBD2. V shed 4 bases, J shed 10 bases, and the junction held 4 bases outside the gene matches. This CDR3 spans 14 amino acids. Per germline, CDR1 SNHLY and CDR2 FYNNEI. The CDR3 region is CASSGTSGSSEQFF. CDR3 sequence (DNA): TGTGCCAGCAGTGGGACTAGCGGGAGTTCAGAGCAGTTCTTC. Full variable domain (rest looked up from reference TRBV2 and TRBJ2-1): EPEVTQTPSHQVTQMGQEVILRCVPISNHLYFYWYRQILGQKVEFLVSFYNNEISEKSEIFDDQFSVERPDGSNFTLKIRSTKLEDSAMYFCASSGTSGSSEQFFGPGTRLTVL.

This clonotype was observed a handful of times. The genes are TRBV20-1 and TRBJ1-1; 9 bases fit TRBD1. CDR1 DFQATT and CDR2 SNEGSKA come from the germline V gene (reference sequence). V shed 0 bases, J shed 1 base, and the junction held 3 bases outside the gene matches. CDR3 length equals 15 residues. As DNA, the CDR3 is TGCAGTGCTAGAGATAAGGGACAGGGGAACACTGAAGCTTTCTTT. Translation gives CSARDKGQGNTEAFF.

This clonotype was found once. A much larger clone differs from this one at a single base, so this may be a read error. The gene calls are TRBV25-1 and TRBJ1-1; TRBD1 is a possible D gene (6 bases). With 6 bases removed from V and 1 base from J, the gap between germline ends came to 9 bases. This CDR3 is 13 amino acids long. Looked up from germline, CDR1 is MGHDK and CDR2 is SYGVNS. CDR3 nucleotide sequence: TGTGCCAGCAGAGTACAGGGGAACACTGAAGCTTTCTTT. This translates into CASRVQGNTEAFF.

This clonotype was seen just once. The rearrangement joins TRBV12-3 or TRBV12-4 to TRBJ2-3, with a weak D call TRBD2 (6 bases). There are 15 residues in the CDR3. V was shortened by 3 bases and J by 1 base, with 11 bases between the two germline ends. The CDR3 DNA sequence: TGTGCCAGCAGTTTCTTCTTAGCGGGCACAGATACGCAGTATTTT. Its translation: CASSFFLAGTDTQYF.

This rearrangement joins TRBV4-2 to TRBJ2-7; 14 positions match TRBD2. This CDR3 has 15 residues. The germline CDR1 and CDR2 sequences are LGHNA and YNFKEQ. Trimming took 4 bases from V and 5 from J; bases not matched to a gene: 4. CDR3 protein: CASSPGLAGGDEQYF. Written as DNA, the CDR3 is TGTGCCAGCAGCCCCGGACTAGCGGGAGGCGACGAGCAGTACTTC.

The table lists this clonotype with many counts. The rearrangement uses TRBV7-8 and TRBJ1-1; D remains unclear. Germline V lookup: CDR1 SGHVS, CDR2 FQNEAQ. The CDR3 is 13 amino acids. The V end lost 3 bases, the J end lost 5 bases, and 10 bases lay between the germline ends. CDR3 bases: TGTGCCAGCAGCTTTGGACCTCGGACTGAAGCTTTCTTT. Amino acids: CASSFGPRTEAFF.

This clonotype was found a few times. The V gene is TRBV6-1, the J gene TRBJ1-1; D is possibly TRBD1 (5 bases). Germline CDR1 MNHNS, CDR2 SASEGT. The CDR3 consists of 12 residues. V dropped 5 bases and J dropped 7 bases, with 11 bases sitting between them. The CDR3 DNA reads as TGTGCCAGCAGTCAACGGGGCCGTGAAGCTTTCTTT. Encoded protein: CASSQRGREAFF.

This clonotype occurred a few times. The chain is built from TRBV6-5 and TRBJ2-3; 7 nucleotides line up with TRBD2. Germline lookup yields CDR1 MNHEY and CDR2 SVGAGI. J lost 0 bases, V lost 4 bases, and 7 bases had no gene match. The CDR3 spans 16 residues. The CDR3 DNA reads as TGTGCCAGCAGTTTTTGGGGGGGTTCTAGCACAGATACGCAGTATTTT. Protein sequence: CASSFWGGSSTDTQYF.

This rearrangement joins TRBV27 to TRBJ1-5; 8 bases fit TRBD1. Germline V CDR1 and CDR2: MNHEY, SMNVEV (reference sequence). J was trimmed by 3 bases and V by 4 bases; bases with no gene match: 5. The CDR3 extends over 15 amino acids. The CDR3 reads CASSSYRGSNQPQHF. The CDR3 DNA reads as TGTGCCAGCAGTTCATACAGGGGGTCCAATCAGCCCCAGCATTTT.

The gene calls are TRBV7-9 and TRBJ2-7; the D gene is possibly TRBD2 (5 bases). CDR3 length: 14 amino acids. With 7 bases removed from V and 6 bases from J, the gap between germline ends came to 19 bases. CDR1 and CDR2 (germline): SEHNR, FQNEAQ (reference sequence). The CDR3 sequence: CASTPSLDAGEQYF. The CDR3 nucleotides read TGTGCCAGCACTCCGAGTTTAGACGCGGGCGAGCAGTACTTC.

The genes are TRBV12-3 or TRBV12-4 and TRBJ1-6, with 9 bases fitting TRBD1. After removal of 6 bases from V and 8 bases from J, the junction contained 11 bases not matched to a gene. This CDR3 region has 16 residues. CDR3 sequence reads: CASRTNLQGADSPLHF. The CDR3 DNA sequence: TGTGCCAGCAGGACGAACCTACAGGGGGCAGATTCACCCCTCCACTTT.

In DNA form, the CDR3 reads TGTGCCAGCAGTGAAGCCAGTTACTTCCCCTACAATGAGCAGTTCTTC. Its translation is CASSEASYFPYNEQFF. This rearrangement joins TRBV6-1 to TRBJ2-1; D uncertain. The V gene's germline CDR1 is MNHNS and CDR2 SASEGT. The CDR3 is made up of 16 amino acids. The ends were cut back, 0 bases at V and 2 bases at J, with 11 bases in the middle.

This clonotype was observed a few times. The chain is built from TRBV6-5 and TRBJ2-7; 7 positions agree with TRBD2. Losses at the gene ends were 2 bases for V and 0 bases for J; bases not matched to a gene: 1. Looked up from germline, CDR1 is MNHEY and CDR2 is SVGAGI. The CDR3 consists of 14 residues. The CDR3 coding sequence is TGTGCCAGCAGTTACGCTAGCGGCTCCTACGAGCAGTACTTC. Translation: CASSYASGSYEQYF.

This chain uses TRBV5-6 with TRBJ2-2; D perhaps matches TRBD1 (7 bases). The CDR3 is 15 residues long. V lost 0 bases, J lost 4 bases, and 10 bases lay in between. Looked up from germline, CDR1 is SGHDT and CDR2 is YYEEEE. CDR3 coding DNA: TGTGCCAGCAGCTTGGGCAGGGGGGTCACCGGGGAGCTGTTTTTT. Translated: CASSLGRGVTGELFF.

This clonotype has a handful of counts. J is TRBJ2-5 and V is TRBV27; a weak D match, TRBD1 (6 bases). Germline values: CDR1 MNHEY, CDR2 SMNVEV (reference sequence). V was clipped by 5 bases and J by 6 bases, with 10 bases between them. The CDR3 runs to 12 residues. CDR3 sequence reads: CASSLQGQTQYF. In nucleotides, the CDR3 is TGTGCCAGCAGTCTTCAGGGGCAGACCCAGTACTTC.

The chain employs TRBV5-1 and TRBJ2-7, with D hard to call. Germline values: CDR1 SGHRS, CDR2 YFSETQ. The V gene lost 4 bases and the J gene lost 0 bases, with 11 bases spanning the gap. This CDR3 has 14 amino acids. CDR3 in DNA: TGCGCCAGCAGCCCCCGGTCGTCCTCCTACGAGCAGTACTTC. This encodes CASSPRSSSYEQYF.

The chain recombines TRBV19 with TRBJ1-5; D is possibly TRBD1 (5 bases). The V and J ends lost 3 bases and 6 bases respectively, with 15 bases between them. From germline, CDR1 is LNHDA and CDR2 SQIVND (reference sequence). The CDR3 totals 15 residues. The DNA of the CDR3 is TGTGCCAGTAGTATCGGAGCGGGGGTAACTCAGCCCCAGCATTTT. Translated: CASSIGAGVTQPQHF. The full variable domain, its missing parts supplied by reference TRBV19 and TRBJ1-5, is DGGITQSPKYLFRKEGQNVTLSCEQNLNHDAMYWYRQDPGQGLRLIYYSQIVNDFQKGDIAEGYSVSREKKESFPLTVTSAQKNPTAFYLCASSIGAGVTQPQHFGDGTRLSIL.

Here the CDR3 reads CASSARGESYEQYF. The CDR3 DNA reads TGTGCCAGCAGTGCGAGGGGGGAGTCCTACGAGCAGTACTTC. The V and J genes are TRBV6-1 and TRBJ2-7, with D perhaps given as TRBD1 or TRBD2 (6 bases each). V dropped 4 bases and J dropped 1 base, with 11 bases sitting between them. This CDR3 spans 14 amino acids. The germline V gene has CDR1 MNHNS and CDR2 SASEGT.

This chain links TRBV12-3 or TRBV12-4 with TRBJ2-5; 15 bases are a match to TRBD2. The ends lost 1 base at V and 4 bases at J; junction bases unmatched: 1. The CDR3 sequence is 16 residues long. DNA of the CDR3: TGTGCCAGCAGTTTAGGGACTAGCGGGGGGGCAGAGACCCAGTACTTC. It is translated as CASSLGTSGGAETQYF.

The sample holds a few counts of this clonotype. J is TRBJ1-5 and V is TRBV6-6, with a possible D match to TRBD1 (6 bases). Per germline, CDR1 MNHNY and CDR2 SVGAGI (reference sequence). The CDR3 is made up of 17 amino acids. Trimming left V 1 base short and J 6 bases short, with 19 bases between. The CDR3 here is CASSYLPPGRGGQPQHF. CDR3 coding DNA: TGTGCCAGCAGTTACTTACCACCCGGCAGGGGTGGTCAGCCCCAGCATTTT.